The source of this T cell receptor beta chain is a study of blood T cell repertoires in COVID-19. Study-level background: Acute and convalescent COVID-19 samples came from the United States, Italy and Spain. PBMCs, B-cell-depleted T cells, or T cells were the source of the cDNA or gDNA that made up the material.

The V gene end was trimmed by 1 base and the J gene end by 7 bases; junction bases not matched to a gene: 8. Germline CDR1 is GTSNPN and CDR2 is SVGIG (reference sequence). CDR3 length: 15 residues. Clones were read by immunoSEQ multiplex PCR, and TCRdb kept only the in-frame ones, dropping some. The sample has fewer than 15,000 clones; approximately 72% are singletons. The gene calls are TRBV30 and TRBJ1-4; TRBD1 aligns across 8 bases. This TCR came from an elderly woman with acute or convalescent COVID-19. The sample consisted of peripheral blood. CDR3 in amino acids: CAWSGPGQGREKLFF. Written as DNA, the CDR3 is TGTGCCTGGAGTGGTCCCGGACAGGGACGTGAAAAACTGTTTTTT.